This T cell receptor beta chain emerged from a study of blood T cell repertoires in COVID-19. Study at large: Recovered participants had two consecutive negative NP/OP PCR tests, healthcare professional clearance, or symptom resolution.

TCRdb keeps only in-frame clones here, not all; method: immunoSEQ multiplex PCR. There are about 170,000 clones in the sample; 65% to 80% occur only once, and over 15% lies in the top ten. This clone was seen at least ten times. Mismatch with germline at one junction end may stem from a read error. This TCR came from a woman aged 70-85 years in a cohort exposed to, infected with or recovered from COVID-19 (not recorded which). Sample: PBMCs or T cells enriched from blood (not recorded which).

The CDR3: CASRSGHCF. CDR3 in DNA: TGTGCCAGCAGATCCGGACATTGTTTT. The rearrangement uses TRBV7-9 and TRBJ1-1, with D possibly matching TRBD1 (5 bases). Germline CDR1 is SEHNR and CDR2 is FQNEAQ (reference sequence). The CDR3 contains 9 residues. The whole variable domain, filled in from reference TRBV7-9 and TRBJ1-1, reads DTGVSQNPRHKITKRGQNVTFRCDPISEHNRLYWYRQTLGQGPEFLTYFQNEAQLEKSRLLSDRFSAERPKGSFSTLEIQRTEQGDSAMYLCASRSGHCFGQGTRLTVV.